The sample holds a few counts of the clone carrying this T cell receptor (beta chain). The antigen remains undetermined. This specimen comes from a study of siplizumab effects on memory and regulatory T cells. CDR1 and CDR2 (germline): MNHNS, SASEGT. V was clipped by 8 bases and J by 3 bases, with 6 bases between them. This CDR3 region has 11 residues. Study observations and caveats: Naive T cells were seemingly more diverse than memory cells, and major contributions to the alloresponse seemed to be made by them.

Assaying covered 100,000 or so TCR templates per sample. The assay was immunoSEQ multiplex PCR, and TCRdb's table has in-frame clones only and misses some. This table has fewer than 85,000 clones, around 90% appearing once. The sequenced sample consisted of Tregs sorted from blood. This clonotype originated in a human donor in good health. The V and J genes are TRBV6-1 and TRBJ2-3; D gene ambiguous. CDR3 sequence: CASLETDTQYF. CDR3 DNA sequence: TGTGCCAGCCTAGAGACAGATACGCAGTATTTT.